This T cell receptor (beta chain) was sequenced in a study of blood T cells in healthy people across ages. Study at large: About one barcoded beta molecule per two T cells was the capture yield of template switching. Study-level results: Fewer expanded clones and more diversity marked long-lived versus aged donors. Strong correlation linked observed beta diversity and percent naive T cells.

Points on this clonotype: Its target is unknown. A read error may account for a junction end that differs from germline.

Then a second PCR, running about 6 to 12 cycles, was carried out with a sample-barcoded 5' primer and a J-beta primer mix. Every cDNA molecule carried a tag from a template-switch adaptor bearing 12 random nucleotides. One entry per CDR3 protein, called by TCRdb with MiXCR from the 5' RACE reads. The sample contains roughly 900,000 distinct CDR3 sequences, around 49% of which appear only once. This CDR3 comprises 18 residues. CDR1 MNHEY and CDR2 SMNVEV come from the germline V gene (reference sequence). The material sequenced was blood. The chain uses TRBV27 and TRBJ2-1; D call uncertain. The clonotype originates from a man aged 25-45 years in good health. The CDR3 DNA sequence: TGTGCCAGCAGTTTACATCAGCCATTCGGAAGCTCCTATAATGAGCAGTTCTTC. It is translated as CASSLHQPFGSSYNEQFF.